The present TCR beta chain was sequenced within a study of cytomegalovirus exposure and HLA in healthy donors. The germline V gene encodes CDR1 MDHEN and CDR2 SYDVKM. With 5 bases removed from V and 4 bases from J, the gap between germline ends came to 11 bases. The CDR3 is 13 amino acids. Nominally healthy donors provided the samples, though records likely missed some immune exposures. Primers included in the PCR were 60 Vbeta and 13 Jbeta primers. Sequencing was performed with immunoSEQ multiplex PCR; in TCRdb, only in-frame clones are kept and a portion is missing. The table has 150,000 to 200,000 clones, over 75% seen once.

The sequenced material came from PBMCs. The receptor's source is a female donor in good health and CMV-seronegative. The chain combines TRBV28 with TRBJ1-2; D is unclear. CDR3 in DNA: TGTGCCAGCAGTCCCCGCCAGGTCTATGGCTACACCTTC. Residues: CASSPRQVYGYTF.